The text below deals with one T cell receptor beta chain. PCR involved 60 Vbeta and 13 Jbeta primers. Profiled with immunoSEQ multiplex PCR; TCRdb holds only in-frame clones, not every one. This repertoire shows a few hundred thousand clones, approximately 80% found once; its top ten account for less than 20%. The CDR3 contains 18 residues. Per germline, CDR1 SGHRS and CDR2 YFSETQ. The junction had 14 bases not matched to a gene; V was cut back by 1 base and J by 5 bases. This specimen comes from a study of cytomegalovirus exposure and HLA in healthy donors. The source material was PBMCs. The clonotype comes from a man aged 40-49 years in good health and CMV-seronegative. V gene TRBV5-1 combines with J gene TRBJ2-2; TRBD1 matches at 7 bases. The CDR3 region has the DNA TGCGCCAGCAGCTTGACGACAGGGAATTGGGGTTTAACCGGGGAGCTGTTTTTT. Residues: CASSLTTGNWGLTGELFF.